The rows below give T cell receptor beta chains drawn from one sample of a study of blood T cell repertoires in COVID-19. This table comes from immunoSEQ multiplex PCR, and its TCRdb copy is limited to in-frame clones, with some not included. The sample lists more than 250,000 clones, around 86% occurring once. The sample taken for sequencing was peripheral blood. The origin of the receptors is a man between 50 and 59 years old with active or convalescent COVID-19. The CDR3 runs from the conserved cysteine through the conserved F or W. A D gene is named only where the DNA matches it firmly.

TRBJ1-1,TRBD1,TRBV14,CASSPWTGRTGTEAFF
TRBJ1-2,TRBD1,TRBV28,CASSLSGRGHGYTF
TRBJ1-2,.,TRBV28,CASSLQGYGYTF
TRBJ1-1,TRBD1,TRBV5-1,CASSRDRASEAFF
TRBJ2-3,TRBD2,TRBV10-3,CAISGVSGGSRATDTQYF
TRBJ2-7,.,TRBV11-1,CASSSSGFAYEQYF
TRBJ2-5,.,TRBV7-2,CASSLGRVLETQYF
TRBJ2-7,.,TRBV21-1,CASSKALDTLYEQYF
TRBJ1-1,TRBD1,TRBV2,CASKPGQGAGAEAFF
TRBJ2-1,TRBD1,TRBV6-1,CASSGTGQGGYNEQFF
TRBJ1-5,TRBD1,TRBV7-2,CASSYRQGDQPQHF
TRBJ1-1,.,TRBV12-5,CASGLGGAEAFF